This T cell receptor beta chain was found in a study of blood T cell repertoires in COVID-19. Germline-derived CDR1 and CDR2 are ENHRY and SYGVKD. This CDR3 comprises 13 residues. V gave up 10 bases and J gave up 2 bases, with 15 bases separating them. In terms of age and location, participants ranged from roughly 18 to 100 years and lived in around 22 US areas. Only in-frame clones appear in the TCRdb table, and some are missing; sequencing was by immunoSEQ multiplex PCR. Among under 300,000 clones listed, 85% to 90% were seen once. Sequencing input: PBMCs or T cells enriched from blood (not recorded which). The chain combines TRBV10-3 with TRBJ2-7; D possibly corresponds to TRBD2 (5 bases). This receptor was obtained from a woman in her fifties or sixties who had recovered from COVID-19. This CDR3 is CATRAEYAYEQYF. The CDR3 DNA reads TGTGCCACGAGAGCGGAATACGCCTACGAGCAGTACTTC.